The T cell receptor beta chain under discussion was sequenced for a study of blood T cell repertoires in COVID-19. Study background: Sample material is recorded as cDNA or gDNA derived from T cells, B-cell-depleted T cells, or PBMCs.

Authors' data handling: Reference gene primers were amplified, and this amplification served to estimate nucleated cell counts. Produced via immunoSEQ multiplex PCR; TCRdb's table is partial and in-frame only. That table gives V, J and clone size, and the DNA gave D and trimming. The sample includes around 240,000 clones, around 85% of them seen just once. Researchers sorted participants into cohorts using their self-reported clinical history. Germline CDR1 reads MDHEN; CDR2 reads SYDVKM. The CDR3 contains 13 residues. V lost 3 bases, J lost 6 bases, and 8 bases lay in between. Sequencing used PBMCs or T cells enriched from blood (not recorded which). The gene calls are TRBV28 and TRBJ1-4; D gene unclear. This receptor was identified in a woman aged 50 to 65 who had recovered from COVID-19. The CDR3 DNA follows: TGTGCCAGCAGTTTGAGGTCAGATGAAAAACTGTTTTTT. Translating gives CASSLRSDEKLFF.